This T cell receptor beta chain was recorded in a study of beta chain features in type 1 diabetes. Study findings and constraints: Moderate yet significant TCRB CDR3 shortening was seen in Type 1 diabetes patients in all four CD4+ subsets.

A word on this clone: Its specificity is unknown.

CDR3 size: 12 residues. The germline gives CDR1 SNHLY, CDR2 FYNNEI. V was clipped by 7 bases and J by 8 bases; unmatched bases: 4. TCRB transcripts that were expressed got sequenced, as all of the isolated RNA had been reverse transcribed. Sequenced by immunoSEQ multiplex PCR; TCRdb stores in-frame clones only, minus some. Of about 230,000 clones in the sample, roughly 16% were seen once. The receptor's source is a man aged 30-40 years with type 1 diabetes. V usage is TRBV2 and J usage is TRBJ1-2; 10 bases agree with TRBD1. Source material: naive CD4+ T cells from blood. CDR3 DNA sequence: TGTGCCAGCACCGGGACAGGGGCGGGCTACACCTTC. It codes for CASTGTGAGYTF.